The 5 T cell receptor beta chains below come from one sample, sequenced in a study of graft-versus-host responses after intestinal transplantation. Generated by immunoSEQ multiplex PCR, the TCRdb table keeps only in-frame clones and is missing some. The profile shows some 46,000 clones, about 93% of them singletons. The sequencing here drew on PBMCs, taken around 800 days after a first intestinal transplant, on the day of a second. Source of these receptors: a human patient who received an intestinal transplant, so some T cells may come from the graft donor.

The genes are TRBV27 and TRBJ1-5, with TRBD1 as a possible D gene (6 bases). V lost 3 bases and J 5 bases, leaving 11 bases between the germline ends. This CDR3 has 14 amino acids. In germline, CDR1 is MNHEY, CDR2 SMNVEV (reference sequence). The CDR3 nucleotides read TGTGCCAGCAGTTTTTCAGGGACATATCAGCCCCAGCATTTT. Translating it yields CASSFSGTYQPQHF.

This chain connects TRBV28 to TRBJ2-3; the match to TRBD1 covers 11 bases. Per the germline V gene, CDR1 is MDHEN and CDR2 is SYDVKM. The length of the CDR3 is 15 residues. V was pared by 7 bases and J by 2 bases, with 5 bases of the junction left unmatched. Written as DNA, the CDR3 is TGTGCCAGCATGAGGACAGGGGGCTACACAGATACGCAGTATTTT. Encoded protein: CASMRTGGYTDTQYF.

This clone came up once. The gene calls are TRBV7-3 and TRBJ2-1; 9 bases agree with TRBD1. The CDR3 spans 14 residues. The J segment lost 7 bases and the V segment lost 3 bases, leaving 4 bases of the junction unmatched. Germline CDR1 is SGHTA and CDR2 is FQGTGA. For the CDR3, the DNA is TGTGCCAGCAGCTTGGGGACAGGGCGGAATGAGCAGTTCTTC. Translated: CASSLGTGRNEQFF.

This sequence joins TRBV5-1 and TRBJ2-5; D is ambiguous. Germline CDR1 SGHRS, CDR2 YFSETQ. There are 12 residues in the CDR3. V was shortened by 4 bases and J by 5 bases, with 9 bases between the two germline ends. The CDR3 region has the DNA TGCGCCAGCAGCGCATTCCGGGAGACCCAGTACTTC. It translates to CASSAFRETQYF.

The CDR3 nucleotides read TGTGCCAGCAGCCCTCGACCCCATCGGACTAGCGGGAGTGGTGAGCAGTTCTTC. Translation gives CASSPRPHRTSGSGEQFF. The chain couples TRBV7-3 to TRBJ2-1; 13 nucleotides align to TRBD2. This CDR3 has 18 amino acids. Losses at the gene ends were 5 bases for V and 9 bases for J; bases not matched to a gene: 16. CDR1 and CDR2 from the germline V gene are SGHTA and FQGTGA.